This T cell receptor (beta chain) was sequenced for a study of STAT3 mutations in large granular lymphocyte leukemia. The study, taken as a whole, reports: Every T-LGLL patient had at least one immunodominant TCRbeta clonotype.

As regards this clone: Its antigen is not known.

Repertoires were generated with immunoSEQ multiplex PCR, while TCRdb's copy carries only in-frame clones and drops some. The sample shows thousands of clones, about 71% of them seen only once. Germline CDR1 reads MNHEY; CDR2 reads SVGAGI. V dropped 2 bases and J dropped 8 bases, with 12 bases sitting between them. The CDR3 is made up of 13 amino acids. The sample comprised PBMCs. The chain uses TRBV6-5 and TRBJ1-2; D gene uncertain. The clonotype was recovered from a human donor with T large granular lymphocyte leukemia. Some clones in this sample may be carry-over from other donors' samples. CDR3 in amino acids: CASSYDLGRGYTF. The CDR3 DNA is TGTGCCAGCAGTTACGACTTAGGGAGAGGCTACACCTTC.